This TCR beta chain originates from a study of T cells after posttransplantation cyclophosphamide. Notes on the study in general: TRB overlap between skin or GI tissue T cells and blood was limited. TRB clonality was highly associated with recipient CMV seropositivity and reactivation. Donor-recipient repertoire similarity was low at 1-2 months, rising over year one.

The table came from immunoSEQ multiplex PCR; TCRdb's copy has only in-frame clones and leaves some out. The sample yields some 8,800 clones, without any singletons. At least ten counts were recorded for this clone. The antigen is undetermined. Cyclophosphamide on days +3 and +4 followed busulfan-fludarabine conditioning and a marrow graft. Specimen: PBMCs, collected roughly 350 days after allogeneic stem cell transplant with posttransplant cyclophosphamide. The TCR comes from a male patient aged 45-59 years who received an allogeneic stem cell transplant from a related donor and was CMV-positive. A subset of T cells may come from the graft donor.

CDR3 DNA sequence: TGTGCCAGCAGCTTAGTGGACTACTTCGAGCAGTACTTC. Protein sequence: CASSLVDYFEQYF. The V call is TRBV7-8, the J call TRBJ2-7; D is perhaps TRBD2 (6 bases). Deletions cut 1 base from V and 6 bases from J, with 10 bases between. CDR1 and CDR2 from the germline V gene are SGHVS and FQNEAQ. The CDR3 loop spans 13 amino acids.